This T cell receptor beta chain was identified during a study of blood T cell repertoires in COVID-19 (dated by TCRdb to the early 2020s). Some background on the complete study: Samples from collaborators originated in the United States, Italy and Spain and spanned both the acute and convalescent phases of COVID-19. Samples were obtained from the ongoing ImmuneRACE study (first 160 participants) and from roughly 1,300 subjects provided by 6 global collaborators. A de-identified subject ID, COVID-19 status, age in years and sex were almost always included in the sample metadata. Subjects who had been exposed to COVID-19, were actively infected with it, or had recovered from it provided the deeply sampled blood TCRbeta repertoires that made up the dataset. The repertoires were released in a freely available public database meant as a resource for research on the immune response to SARS-CoV-2. Where available, HLA class I and class II types were taken from metadata supplied by the sample provider and were not determined by assay-based typing. The material from the prospective study consisted of cDNA or gDNA derived from T cells, B-cell-depleted T cells, or PBMCs.

Collaborating institutions collected whole blood in K2EDTA tubes following their own protocols. For TCRbeta analysis, collaborators shipped samples in one of three forms: frozen whole blood, isolated PBMCs, or DNA extracted from either of those sample types. Worth noting for this clone: No antigen is known for it. Base qualities are not provided; no much larger clone lies one nucleotide away.

The immunoSEQ Assay, a bias-controlled multiplex PCR, was used to amplify TCRbeta CDR3 regions from genomic DNA. In the paper's pipeline: The number of nucleated cells in each sample was estimated by amplification of reference gene primers within the assay. To quantify the absolute abundance of each unique TCRbeta CDR3 rearrangement, sequence reads were collapsed and filtered. For each sample, productive Simpson clonality was calculated by taking the square root of Simpson's diversity index across productive rearrangements. The table was pulled from immuneACCESS by TCRdb, which kept in-frame rearrangements only. Such tables lose some clones; where checked, under half of the loss comes from unresolved V genes, and the rest has no known cause. Clonal size and the V and J genes are those of that table, whereas D and trimming came from the DNA. The sample has 210,000 or so clones on record, roughly 90% of them singletons. Roughly 2% of the sample is in the top ten clones.

Overall study results and their limits: Clinical and demographic metadata were provided uncurated, with the amount varying by source and participant.

The CDR3 goes from the cysteine to the phenylalanine over 13 residues. The kept DNA is CDR3 alone, 39 bases in frame from the first base. Trimming accounts for 1 base at V and 10 bases at J, while the number of junction bases matched to no gene is 5. The germline V gene (reference sequence) yields GTSNPN for CDR1 and SVGIG for CDR2. The clonotype comes from a man aged 35 to 55 with active or convalescent COVID-19. The chain links TRBV30 with TRBJ2-1, with 9 central nucleotides matching TRBD2. What was sequenced was peripheral blood. The DNA reads TGTGCCTGGAGTGGCGGGAGGGCCGGAGAGCAGTTCTTC. This yields the protein CAWSGGRAGEQFF.